These 6 T cell receptor beta chains came from one sample sequenced in a study of T cells in Graves' hyperthyroidism and ophthalmopathy. Amplified TCR beta CDR3 regions came from RNA transcripts. The HTBI primer set drove a first-round RT-PCR of the TCR CDR3. Each CDR3 protein is one row after TCRdb ran MiXCR on the multiplex PCR reads. The sample carries roughly 740,000 distinct CDR3 sequences, about a sixth recorded once. The sequencing sample was made of blood. These receptor sequences come from a man younger than 35 with Graves' hyperthyroidism.

This clonotype was seen a handful of times. The rearrangement uses TRBV4-1 and TRBJ2-1, with D perhaps TRBD2 (5 bases). V lost 4 bases and J lost 4, with 17 bases in between. Germline V CDR1 and CDR2: MGHRA, YSYEKL. This CDR3 comprises 16 residues. DNA for the CDR3: TGCGCCAGCAGCCGAGGACGGACTCACACTTACAATGAGCAGTTCTTC. It is translated as CASSRGRTHTYNEQFF.

In this sample, this clonotype turned up many times. V is TRBV27 and J is TRBJ2-1; D is undetermined. The CDR3 consists of 16 residues. CDR1 MNHEY and CDR2 SMNVEV come from the germline V gene (reference sequence). With 3 bases removed from V and 5 bases from J, the gap between germline ends came to 17 bases. The CDR3 DNA reads TGTGCCAGCAGTTTCGGAACCGCCGGAACCAACAATGAGCAGTTCTTC. Translation: CASSFGTAGTNNEQFF.

The chain employs TRBV11-2 and TRBJ2-7; possible D gene TRBD1, 7 bases. Trimming left V 5 bases short and J 3 bases short, with 14 bases between. The CDR3 contains 14 residues. Germline CDR1 is SGHAT and CDR2 is FQNNGV. The CDR3 coding sequence is TGTGCCAGCAGCCCTCAGGGGGGATACTACGAGCAGTACTTC. Amino acid sequence: CASSPQGGYYEQYF.

In its sample, this clonotype was seen many times. This chain joins TRBV12-3 or TRBV12-4 and TRBJ2-3; the match to TRBD2 covers 13 bases. V lost 6 bases and J lost 7; bases outside the gene matches: 22. The CDR3 is 20 amino acids. The chain's CDR3 is CASSPNRDRGLTSGRNTQYF. CDR3 coding DNA: TGTGCCAGCAGCCCTAACCGGGACAGGGGTTTGACTAGCGGGAGGAATACGCAGTATTTT.

This clonotype was counted at least ten times. The gene calls are TRBV28 and TRBJ2-2; no clear D. Trimming stripped 2 bases from V and 4 bases from J, with 11 bases between. In germline, CDR1 is MDHEN, CDR2 SYDVKM. The CDR3 sequence is 15 residues long. The CDR3 loop is CASSLGATGTGELFF. CDR3 sequence (DNA): TGTGCCAGCAGTTTAGGTGCCACCGGCACCGGGGAGCTGTTTTTT.

This clonotype was seen only a few times. This chain joins TRBV4-2 and TRBJ2-7; D may correspond to TRBD1 or TRBD2 (6 bases each). This CDR3 has 15 amino acids. The germline CDR1 and CDR2 sequences are LGHNA and YNFKEQ. The V end was cut by 2 bases, the J end by 3 bases, with 14 bases between. The CDR3 region is CASSQRIGGGYEQYF. The CDR3 DNA reads as TGTGCCAGCAGCCAACGAATAGGGGGAGGCTACGAGCAGTACTTC.